The present T cell receptor beta chain was sequenced within a study of T cells expressing NK-cell markers. About the research overall: There were seven HCMV-seropositive donors and one seronegative donor among the eight sequenced. Findings and limits, study-wide: About 6 donors had dominant NKG2C+ clonotypes that comprised about 1.0-7.5% of their CD8+ T cells.

Germline V gene lookup returns CDR1 LNHDA and CDR2 SQIVND (reference sequence). CDR3 length: 12 residues. UMI-tagged 5'RACE template switching yielded the TCR beta cDNA. TCRdb reprocessed the 5' RACE reads; each CDR3 protein has one entry and no DNA is given. This sample's clone table lists 550,000 to 600,000 distinct CDR3 sequences. For this clonotype: No antigen is known for it.

This clonotype was sampled from a man in his late teens or twenties in good health. The source material was blood T cells: a sorted CD56 or NKG2C T cell subset, CD4+ or CD8+ T cells, or bulk PBMC T cells (not recorded which). This chain uses TRBV19 with TRBJ1-5; TCRdb names TRBD1, which stays unverified in the absence of DNA. CDR3 in amino acids: CASRGGDQPQHF.